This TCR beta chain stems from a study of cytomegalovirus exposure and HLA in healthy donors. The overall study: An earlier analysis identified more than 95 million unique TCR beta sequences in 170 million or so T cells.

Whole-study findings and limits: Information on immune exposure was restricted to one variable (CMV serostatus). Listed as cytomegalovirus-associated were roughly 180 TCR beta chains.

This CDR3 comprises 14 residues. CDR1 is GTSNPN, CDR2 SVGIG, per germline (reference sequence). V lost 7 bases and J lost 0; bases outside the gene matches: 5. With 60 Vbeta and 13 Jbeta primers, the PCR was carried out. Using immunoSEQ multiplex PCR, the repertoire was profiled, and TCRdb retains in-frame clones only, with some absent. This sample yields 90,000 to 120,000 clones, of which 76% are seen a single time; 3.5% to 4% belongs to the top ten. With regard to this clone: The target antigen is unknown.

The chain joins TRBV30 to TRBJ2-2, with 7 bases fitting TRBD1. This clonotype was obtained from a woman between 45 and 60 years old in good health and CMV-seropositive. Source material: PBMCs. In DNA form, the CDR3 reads TGTGCCTTGAAGGGGACAGCGAACACCGGGGAGCTGTTTTTT. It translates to CALKGTANTGELFF.